The source of this T cell receptor (beta chain) is a study of T cells expressing NK-cell markers. Study in general: According to the study, TCR beta repertoires originated from sorted CD3+CD56+NKG2C+, CD3+CD56+NKG2C- and CD3+CD56-NKG2C+ T cells. The study sequenced eight donors, seven HCMV-seropositive and one seronegative.

Study-level results: The study found dominant NKG2C+ clonotypes at about 1.0-7.5% of CD8+ T cells in about six donors.

Beta-chain TCR cDNA was generated via 5'RACE template switching with UMIs. TCRdb reanalyzed the 5' RACE reads, giving one entry per CDR3 protein sequence and no DNA. In all, the sample yields about 460,000 distinct CDR3 sequences. A note on this clonotype: The antigen is unknown.

Germline values: CDR1 DFQATT, CDR2 SNEGSKA (reference sequence). The CDR3 is 13 amino acids. This TCR came from a woman aged 50 to 65 in good health. The J gene is TRBJ1-6, the V gene TRBV20-1; TCRdb picks TRBD1, but there is no DNA to check that call. Specimen: blood T cells: a sorted CD56 or NKG2C T cell subset, CD4+ or CD8+ T cells, or bulk PBMC T cells (not recorded which). CDR3 sequence reads: CSAGTDYNSPLHF.